This is a list of T cell receptor beta chains from one sample in a study of cytomegalovirus exposure and HLA in healthy donors. This table comes from immunoSEQ multiplex PCR, and its TCRdb copy is limited to in-frame clones, with some not included. The data show hundreds of thousands of clones, with about nine tenths seen just once and 2% held by the top ten. Sample: PBMCs. These receptors all come from a woman between 18 and 29 years old in good health and CMV-seropositive. CDR3s include the opening cysteine and the closing phenylalanine or tryptophan. A D gene is named only where the DNA matches it firmly.

V	J	D	DNA	CDR3
TRBV27	TRBJ2-1	TRBD1	TGTGCCAGCAGCCCCGGGACAGGGGCGAACAATGAGCAGTTCTTC	CASSPGTGANNEQFF
TRBV16	TRBJ2-7	-	TGTGCCAGCAGCCAAGGGAAATACGGGAACGAGCAGTACTTC	CASSQGKYGNEQYF
TRBV27	TRBJ1-4	TRBD1	TGTGCCAGCACCAGGGGGTATGGTACTGAAAAACTGTTTTTT	CASTRGYGTEKLFF
TRBV7-9	TRBJ2-1	TRBD2	TGTGCCAGCACCCGGGTGGGGGGGAACAATGAGCAGTTCTTC	CASTRVGGNNEQFF
TRBV19	TRBJ2-7	TRBD1	TGTGCCAGTAGTGTCCCGGGGGACAGGGACAGATACGAGCAGTACTTC	CASSVPGDRDRYEQYF
TRBV5-1	TRBJ2-1	TRBD2	TGCGCCAGCAGCTCACCGGGACTAGCGGGCTACAATGAGCAGTTCTTC	CASSSPGLAGYNEQFF
TRBV5-1	TRBJ2-1	-	TGCGCCAGCAGCATTCAGGGCTCCTACAATGAGCAGTTCTTC	CASSIQGSYNEQFF
TRBV5-1	TRBJ2-1	TRBD2	TGCGCCAGCAGCCTACTGGGACTAGCGAACTCCTACAATGAGCAGTTCTTC	CASSLLGLANSYNEQFF
TRBV6-6	TRBJ2-7	-	TGTGCCAGCACCCCGGGGTTATCCTACGAGCAGTACTTC	CASTPGLSYEQYF
TRBV18	TRBJ1-3	TRBD1	TGTGCCAGCTCACCACCGAGGACCGAGGACAGGGGGGGGTACACCATATATTTT	CASSPPRTEDRGGYTIYF
TRBV4-1	TRBJ1-1	-	TGCGCCAGCAGCTCCTCGGGTAGGTTAAACACTGAAGCTTTCTTT	CASSSSGRLNTEAFF